This T cell receptor beta chain was profiled in a study of OX40 agonist ivuxolimab in advanced cancers. General study findings and limits: Partial responders at 0.1-3.0 mg/kg showed near-lowest clonal expansion. The average count of expanded clones was higher among CD8+ T cells than among CD4+.

Note on this clone: Its matching antigen is unknown.

Trimming removed 1 base from V and 3 bases from J; junction bases left unmatched: 1. Germline V gives CDR1 SGHRS, CDR2 YFSETQ. The CDR3 length is 14 residues. Assay used: immunoSEQ multiplex PCR; TCRdb lists only in-frame clones, some missing. The repertoire holds 53,000 or so clones, with 84% as singletons. This clonotype originated in an adult with an advanced solid tumor such as melanoma, head and neck, liver or kidney cancer. The source was CD4+ or CD8+ T cells sorted from blood, collected in a trial of the OX40 agonist ivuxolimab. The chain links TRBV5-1 to TRBJ2-1; the match to TRBD2 covers 7 bases. CDR3 sequence (DNA): TGCGCCAGCAGCTTGAGCGGGGACTACAATGAGCAGTTCTTC. Translating it yields CASSLSGDYNEQFF.